Detailed here is one T cell receptor (beta chain). No cognate antigen has been identified for it. No much larger clone exists at a distance of one base, and base qualities are not known. The CDR3 goes from the cysteine to the phenylalanine over 15 residues. Only CDR3 DNA remains: 45 bases, in frame from the first base. V lost 0 bases and J lost 8 bases, and the count of bases not matched to a germline gene is 5. CDR1 and CDR2 were assigned from the germline V gene as SGHDT and YYEEEE. The data stem from a study of CD8+ T cells in alopecia areata (dated by TCRdb to the late 2010s). Broadly, across the study: The study used high-throughput TCRbeta sequencing to examine T cell clonal expansion in alopecia areata, in both the C3H/HeJ mouse model and human patients. TCRbeta CDR3 regions were amplified by immunoSEQ multiplex PCR using 35 Vbeta forward and 13 Jbeta reverse primers. Scalp tissue and sorted CD4+ and CD8+ peripheral blood T cells from patchy and totalis/universalis alopecia areata patients and from healthy controls were covered by human TCRbeta sequencing. Clonality in the scalp was compared among normal scalp (n=4), patchy alopecia areata scalp (n=8), and alopecia totalis/universalis scalp (n=8). RNA was obtained with the PAXgene miRNA kit for fixed scalp, the miRNeasy kit for PBMCs, and the RNeasy kit for mouse skin. Study-level results and caveats: Shared TCR sequences between patients were less evident than in mice, which may be partly attributable to HLA diversity in the patient population. Resident alphabeta T cells in normal human skin are also sequenced, complicating scalp TCR repertoire analysis, unlike mouse skin dominated by gammadelta T cells. Compared with normal scalp, lesional scalp had higher clonality and more expanded CD8+ clones, particularly in alopecia totalis/universalis, a pattern that suggests antigenic drive.

Peripheral blood and lesional scalp punch biopsies were obtained from patients with alopecia areata. PBMCs were separated by density centrifugation and stained for CD3, CD4 and CD8, after which CD4+ and CD8+ T cells were sorted on a FACSAria. Alopecia areata patients who were not treated were recruited through a multicenter biomarker study. For about five biomarker-study patients, blood CD8+ T cells were further sorted into NKG2D-low and NKG2D-high fractions. Library prep was done by the immunoSEQ multiplex PCR assay. RNA was extracted from all samples and reverse transcribed into cDNA as template for TCR sequencing. First-strand cDNA was synthesized with SuperScript III using a 2:1 mix of oligo-dT and random hexamers. A synthetic immune receptor repertoire was used to measure amplification bias, and any remaining bias was corrected computationally. Processing in the source paper ran as follows. Raw reads were preprocessed to remove errors, and CDR3 was defined by IMGT conventions from the conserved cysteine to phenylalanine. To get clonality, Shannon entropy was normalized by log2 of the number of productive unique TCRs and the result was subtracted from 1. Whether each scalp clone was CD4 or CD8 was inferred by checking scalp TCRbeta sequences against the CD4 and CD8 repertoires from sorted blood. This immuneACCESS table, as held by TCRdb, lists in-frame sequences with V and J called but not all clones. Of the missing ones, under half trace to an unresolved V gene in checked studies; the others have no known cause. The DNA was the basis for D and trimming; V, J and clone size are from that table. In all, the sample holds about 110,000 clones, and over 55% of those were seen once. The top ten clones comprise roughly 25% of the sample.

Sequenced input: NKG2D-low CD8+ T cells sorted from blood. Explained via the paper, the cell subset or site label denotes: sorted CD8+ NKG2D-low blood T cells. This chain joins TRBV5-6 to TRBJ2-1; the junction holds 10 bases that match TRBD2. The sequence came from a human donor with alopecia areata. The DNA reads TGTGCCAGCAGCTTGGCGTCTAGCGGGAGCGATGAGCAGTTCTTC. Protein translation: CASSLASSGSDEQFF.